This entry lists 32 T cell receptor beta chains sequenced from one sample in a study of CD8 T cells in Susac syndrome. Random-hexamer reverse transcription was applied to about 0.45 to 1 ug RNA. MiXCR, applied by TCRdb to the immunoSEQ multiplex PCR reads, yields one record per CDR3 protein. This table holds roughly 80,000 distinct CDR3 sequences, about 91% found once. Input material: CD8+ T cells from PBMCs. The receptors stem from a human donor with multiple sclerosis.

The gene calls are TRBV28 and TRBJ2-5; D assignment may be TRBD1 or TRBD2 (5 bases each). The V end lost 6 bases, the J end lost 5 bases, and 13 bases lay between the germline ends. The germline V gene has CDR1 MDHEN and CDR2 SYDVKM. The CDR3 spans 13 residues. CDR3 residues: CASSSPWGETQYF. CDR3 bases: TGTGCCAGCAGCTCCCCCTGGGGGGAGACCCAGTACTTC.

The V and J genes are TRBV6-6 and TRBJ2-7, with 10 positions matching TRBD1. The ends lost 7 bases at V and 4 bases at J; junction bases unmatched: 10. Per germline, CDR1 MNHNY and CDR2 SVGAGI (reference sequence). This CDR3 comprises 15 residues. The CDR3 spells CASNLNRQGAYEQYF. The CDR3 DNA reads as TGTGCCAGCAACCTCAATCGACAGGGGGCGTACGAGCAGTACTTC.

This clonotype has just a few counts. CDR3 in DNA: TGCAGTGCTAGGGGGACTAGCGGGTACGAGCAGTACTTC. Protein product: CSARGTSGYEQYF. This sequence joins TRBV20-1 and TRBJ2-7; 12 bases align to TRBD2. The CDR3 has 13 amino acids. Germline CDR1 DFQATT, CDR2 SNEGSKA (reference sequence). The trim removed 3 bases at V and 4 bases at J, leaving 1 base unmatched.

This chain links TRBV7-6 with TRBJ2-3; 13 bases fit TRBD2. The CDR3 totals 17 residues. CDR1 and CDR2 from the germline V gene are SGHVS and FNYEAQ. The trim removed 3 bases at V and 3 bases at J, leaving 6 bases unmatched. The CDR3 region has the DNA TGTGCCAGCAGCTTCCCTACTAGCGGGGGGGAGACAGATACGCAGTATTTT. Translating it yields CASSFPTSGGETDTQYF.

The chain is built from TRBV19 and TRBJ2-5; 10 bases map to TRBD2. There are 14 residues in the CDR3. CDR1 LNHDA and CDR2 SQIVND come from the germline V gene (reference sequence). V gave up 3 bases and J gave up 4 bases; unmatched junction bases: 2. The CDR3 reads CASSIVAGGETQYF. CDR3 DNA sequence: TGTGCCAGTAGTATTGTAGCGGGAGGAGAGACCCAGTACTTC.

The chain uses TRBV5-4 and TRBJ2-7; D is uncertain. Trimming left V 3 bases short and J 0 bases short, with 10 bases between. Germline CDR1 and CDR2: SGHNT and YYREEE (reference sequence). CDR3 length equals 14 residues. CDR3 amino acids: CASSSPDGSYEQYF. The DNA of the CDR3 is TGTGCCAGCAGCTCCCCGGACGGCTCCTACGAGCAGTACTTC.

Here the CDR3 DNA reads TGCGCCAGCAGCTTGGGGACAGGGGGCCGAGACGAGCAGTACTTC. Protein: CASSLGTGGRDEQYF. V is TRBV5-1 and J is TRBJ2-7, with TRBD1 identical over 11 bases. The CDR3 spans 15 residues. Germline lookup yields CDR1 SGHRS and CDR2 YFSETQ. V was clipped by 0 bases and J by 5 bases; unmatched bases: 4. Full variable domain (missing parts from reference TRBV5-1 and TRBJ2-7): KAGVTQTPRYLIKTRGQQVTLSCSPISGHRSVSWYQQTPGQGLQFLFEYFSETQRNKGNFPGRFSGRQFSNSRSEMNVSTLELGDSALYLCASSLGTGGRDEQYFGPGTRLTVT.

As DNA, the CDR3 is TGTGCCAGCAGTTCGGTTCCGGGACAGGGTCAAGAGACCCAGTACTTC. This codes for CASSSVPGQGQETQYF. The rearrangement uses TRBV12-3 or TRBV12-4 and TRBJ2-5; 9 bases agree with TRBD1. The V segment lost 4 bases and the J segment 2 bases; nucleotides outside the gene matches: 8. The CDR3 is made up of 16 amino acids.

The sample holds one count of this clonotype. The rearrangement uses TRBV7-8 and TRBJ2-7; 9 bases line up with TRBD1. Trimming took 2 bases from V and 0 from J; bases not matched to a gene: 11. The germline gives CDR1 SGHVS, CDR2 FQNEAQ. This CDR3 is built from 18 residues. This CDR3 reads CASSLPTDRDRDSYEQYF. In nucleotides, the CDR3 is TGTGCCAGCAGCTTACCAACAGACCGGGACAGGGACTCCTACGAGCAGTACTTC.

The rearrangement uses TRBV3-1 and TRBJ2-7, with a tentative D call TRBD1 (6 bases). CDR3 length: 14 residues. Germline V gene data show CDR1 as LGHDT and CDR2 as YNNKEL (reference sequence). Trimming stripped 2 bases from V and 3 bases from J, with 11 bases between. CDR3 sequence reads: CASSQQGQYYEQYF. CDR3 nucleotides: TGTGCCAGCAGCCAACAGGGACAATACTACGAGCAGTACTTC.

This clonotype was picked up one time. The rearrangement joins TRBV2 to TRBJ2-5; 9 nucleotides line up with TRBD2. V lost 4 bases, J lost 3 bases, and 9 bases stayed unmatched. This CDR3 is 16 amino acids long. The germline V gene encodes CDR1 SNHLY and CDR2 FYNNEI. The CDR3 reads CASSVRGGAPKETQYF. CDR3 coding DNA: TGTGCCAGCAGTGTACGCGGGGGGGCCCCCAAAGAGACCCAGTACTTC.

J is TRBJ2-7 and V is TRBV6-2 or TRBV6-3, with TRBD1 matching 8 bases. The CDR3 covers 13 residues. Trimming removed 7 bases from V and 2 bases from J; junction bases left unmatched: 4. Germline V gives CDR1 MNHEY, CDR2 SVGEGT. The CDR3 is CASKEQGAYEQYF. CDR3 in DNA: TGTGCCAGCAAGGAACAGGGGGCCTACGAGCAGTACTTC.

This chain joins TRBV27 and TRBJ2-7, with 9 bases identical to TRBD1. V lost 5 bases, J lost 5 bases, and 10 bases stayed unmatched. The CDR3 consists of 15 residues. Germline assignment: CDR1 MNHEY and CDR2 SMNVEV (reference sequence). The CDR3: CASSHRDRGGHEQYF. The CDR3, as DNA: TGTGCCAGCAGTCACCGCGACAGGGGGGGCCACGAGCAGTACTTC.

The chain employs TRBV12-3 or TRBV12-4 and TRBJ1-3; D gene ambiguous. The germline V and J ends were trimmed by 3 bases and 0 bases, with 12 bases remaining between them. The CDR3 contains 16 residues. The chain's CDR3 is CASSFPVGDSGNTIYF. CDR3 DNA sequence: TGTGCCAGCAGTTTCCCCGTCGGAGACTCTGGAAACACCATATATTTT.

The gene calls are TRBV9 and TRBJ2-7, with D tentatively TRBD2 (5 bases). The V end lost 4 bases, the J end lost 2 bases, and 19 bases lay between the germline ends. Per the germline V gene, CDR1 is SGDLS and CDR2 is YYNGEE. The length of the CDR3 is 16 residues. The CDR3 region is CASSPLGERFTYEQYF. As DNA, the CDR3 is TGTGCCAGCAGCCCTCTTGGGGAGCGGTTTACCTACGAGCAGTACTTC.

This chain uses TRBV30 with TRBJ1-1, with a weak D call TRBD1 (6 bases). The germline gives CDR1 GTSNPN, CDR2 SVGIG (reference sequence). This CDR3 region has 14 residues. Trimming removed 4 bases at V and 10 bases at J, with 22 bases between. The CDR3 loop reads CAWTGPRGREVAFF. The CDR3 nucleotides read TGTGCCTGGACCGGACCGAGGGGGAGAGAGGTAGCTTTCTTT.

The chain links TRBV27 to TRBJ1-1; perhaps TRBD1 as D (5 bases). The germline CDR1 and CDR2 sequences are MNHEY and SMNVEV (reference sequence). CDR3 size: 15 residues. V was trimmed by 2 bases and J by 4 bases, leaving 14 bases between them. As DNA, the CDR3 is TGTGCCAGCAGTTTAGTAGGAGGGGTCAGCACTGAAGCTTTCTTT. Translation: CASSLVGGVSTEAFF.

The V call is TRBV2, the J call TRBJ1-2, with 8 bases identical to TRBD1. V lost 6 bases and J lost 3; bases outside the gene matches: 12. The CDR3 totals 16 residues. Germline CDR1 SNHLY, CDR2 FYNNEI. Here the CDR3 DNA reads TGTGCCAGCAGCCCCCCGGGGGGACAGGAGCACTATGGCTACACCTTC. It is translated as CASSPPGGQEHYGYTF.

This chain connects TRBV7-2 to TRBJ2-7, with D perhaps matching TRBD2 (6 bases). The CDR3 consists of 13 residues. Per the germline V gene, CDR1 is SGHTA and CDR2 is FQGNSA. V lost 6 bases and J lost 6, with 15 bases in between. CDR3 region: CASSQGGALEQYF. CDR3 sequence (DNA): TGTGCCAGCAGTCAGGGCGGGGCCCTCGAGCAGTACTTC.

The chain is built from TRBV15 and TRBJ1-5; no reliable D call. This CDR3 region has 14 residues. Trimming took 0 bases from V and 3 from J, leaving 6 bases between them. Germline CDR1 LNHNV, CDR2 YYDKDF (reference sequence). The CDR3 nucleotides are TGTGCCACCAGCAGAGAGGGCTCCAATCAGCCCCAGCATTTT. This codes for CATSREGSNQPQHF.

The chain combines TRBV12-3 or TRBV12-4 with TRBJ2-5, with 9 bases fitting TRBD2. V was clipped by 3 bases and J by 3 bases; unmatched bases: 2. This CDR3 region has 14 residues. CDR3 residues: CASSFIAGEETQYF. The CDR3 DNA sequence: TGTGCCAGCAGTTTCATAGCGGGAGAAGAGACCCAGTACTTC.

V is TRBV6-1 and J is TRBJ1-6; 10 bases match TRBD1. This CDR3 has 17 residues. Trimming at V came to 6 bases and at J to 6 bases, leaving 11 bases not matched to a gene. Germline V gene sequence: CDR1 MNHNS, CDR2 SASEGT. CDR3 sequence reads: CASRPGDRGTGNSPLHF. CDR3 nucleotide sequence: TGTGCCAGCAGGCCCGGGGACAGGGGAACGGGTAATTCACCCCTCCACTTT.

The chain has TRBV13 and TRBJ2-1; 7 bases fit TRBD2. The CDR3 totals 15 residues. V shed 5 bases and J 5 bases; nucleotides not matched to a gene: 9. The germline V gene has CDR1 PRHDT and CDR2 FYEKMQ (reference sequence). The CDR3 spells CASSPPTSAHNEQFF. DNA of the CDR3: TGTGCCAGCAGCCCCCCCACTAGCGCCCACAATGAGCAGTTCTTC.

The V and J genes are TRBV20-1 and TRBJ2-1; D unclear. Germline V gene data show CDR1 as DFQATT and CDR2 as SNEGSKA (reference sequence). V was cut by 5 bases and J by 3 bases, with 17 bases left in between. The CDR3 totals 15 residues. The DNA for the CDR3 is TGCAGTGCTGCCAATCTCGATGGGGACTACAATGAGCAGTTCTTC. This sequence encodes CSAANLDGDYNEQFF.

The chain is built from TRBV4-3 and TRBJ2-7; 14 bases agree with TRBD2. Germline V gene data show CDR1 as LGHNA and CDR2 as YSLEER. V lost 1 base, J lost 6 bases, and 2 bases stayed unmatched. The CDR3 consists of 15 residues. The CDR3 bases are TGCGCCAGCAGCCAAGGGACTAGCGGGAGGCCCGAGCAGTACTTC. Translation gives CASSQGTSGRPEQYF.

This clonotype was seen once. The chain links TRBV15 to TRBJ2-1, with 9 bases fitting TRBD1. After removal of 0 bases from V and 5 bases from J, the junction contained 2 bases not matched to a gene. CDR1 and CDR2 from the germline V gene are LNHNV and YYDKDF (reference sequence). CDR3 size: 15 residues. CDR3: CATSREGDRDNEQFF. The CDR3 DNA reads TGTGCCACCAGCAGAGAGGGGGACAGGGACAATGAGCAGTTCTTC.

CDR3 region: CAWRDGRSRSSEAFF. CDR3 DNA sequence: TGTGCCTGGAGAGATGGACGGTCGCGGAGCTCTGAAGCTTTCTTT. V and J are TRBV30 and TRBJ1-1, with D unresolved. Germline V lookup: CDR1 GTSNPN, CDR2 SVGIG (reference sequence). V was pared by 3 bases and J by 6 bases, with 20 bases between. The CDR3 is made up of 15 amino acids.

CDR3 sequence reads: CASRNRDVSLFVGNQPQHF. As DNA, the CDR3 is TGTGCCAGCAGAAACAGGGATGTGTCCCTGTTCGTTGGCAATCAGCCCCAGCATTTT. This rearrangement joins TRBV28 to TRBJ1-5; perhaps TRBD1 as D (6 bases). The ends were cut back, 6 bases at V and 2 bases at J, with 26 bases in the middle. Germline V CDR1 and CDR2: MDHEN, SYDVKM. The length of the CDR3 is 19 residues. The whole variable domain, remainder taken from reference TRBV28 and TRBJ1-5, is DVKVTQSSRYLVKRTGEKVFLECVQDMDHENMFWYRQDPGLGLRLIYFSYDVKMKEKGDIPEGYSVSREKKERFSLILESASTNQTSMYLCASRNRDVSLFVGNQPQHFGDGTRLSIL.

The gene calls are TRBV7-3 and TRBJ2-2; 7 bases agree with TRBD2. Germline V lookup: CDR1 SGHTA, CDR2 FQGTGA. V shed 5 bases, J shed 2 bases, and the junction held 11 bases outside the gene matches. The CDR3 is made up of 17 amino acids. CDR3 sequence: CASSHLGGRDNTGELFF. DNA for the CDR3: TGTGCCAGCAGCCATCTCGGGGGGAGGGATAACACCGGGGAGCTGTTTTTT.

J is TRBJ1-5 and V is TRBV12-3 or TRBV12-4; 7 bases fit TRBD1. CDR3 length: 13 amino acids. J lost 6 bases, V lost 5 bases, and 4 bases had no gene match. This CDR3 reads CASSPTGAQPQHF. The CDR3 DNA reads as TGTGCCAGCAGTCCTACAGGGGCTCAGCCCCAGCATTTT.

This clonotype was detected once. This sequence joins TRBV2 and TRBJ2-4, with 9 bases lining up with TRBD2. Germline CDR1 is SNHLY and CDR2 is FYNNEI. V trimming: 3 bases; J trimming: 4 bases; junction bases outside the gene matches: 7. The CDR3 has 16 amino acids. The CDR3 sequence is CASSESGRSQKNIQYF. The CDR3 DNA reads as TGTGCCAGCAGTGAGAGCGGGAGGAGTCAGAAAAACATTCAGTACTTC.

The chain uses TRBV12-3 or TRBV12-4 and TRBJ2-3; D uncertain. CDR3 length equals 15 residues. Deletions cut 5 bases from V and 0 bases from J, with 12 bases between. The CDR3 reads CASSGIYTSTDTQYF. CDR3 nucleotides: TGTGCCAGCAGTGGAATTTACACAAGCACAGATACGCAGTATTTT.